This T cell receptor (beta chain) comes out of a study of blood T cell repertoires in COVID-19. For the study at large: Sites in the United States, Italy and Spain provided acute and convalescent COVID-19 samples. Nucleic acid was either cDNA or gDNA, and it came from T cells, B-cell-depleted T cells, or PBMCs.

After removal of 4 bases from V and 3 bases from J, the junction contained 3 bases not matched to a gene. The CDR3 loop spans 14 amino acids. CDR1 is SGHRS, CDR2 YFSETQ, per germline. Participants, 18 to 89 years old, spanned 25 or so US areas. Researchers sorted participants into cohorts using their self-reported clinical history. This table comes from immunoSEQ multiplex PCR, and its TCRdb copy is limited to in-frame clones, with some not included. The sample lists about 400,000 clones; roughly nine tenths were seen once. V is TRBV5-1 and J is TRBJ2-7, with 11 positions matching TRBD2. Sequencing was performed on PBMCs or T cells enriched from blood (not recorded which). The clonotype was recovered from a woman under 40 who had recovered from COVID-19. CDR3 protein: CASSGTSGSYEQYF. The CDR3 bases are TGCGCCAGCAGCGGTACTAGCGGGAGCTACGAGCAGTACTTC.